The TCR beta chain described here comes from a study of T-cell reconstitution after alpha-beta-depleted transplantation in children. Whole-study findings and limits: Several hundred expanded graft clones reportedly supplied alpha-beta T cells about two months after transplant.

Germline CDR1 and CDR2: SGHTA and FQGNSA. The CDR3 covers 17 residues. J lost 2 bases, V lost 0 bases, and 4 bases had no gene match. Unique molecular identifiers were incorporated when the TCRbeta library was constructed. A single record per CDR3 protein comes from TCRdb applying MiXCR to the PCR reads. The table shows around 300,000 distinct CDR3 sequences, with roughly a tenth occurring only once. This clonotype was detected ten times or more. Its cognate antigen is unknown. The material was PBMCs, obtained before TCRalphabeta/CD19-depleted stem cell transplant. The chain links TRBV7-2 to TRBJ2-3, with 11 bases aligning to TRBD2. The receptor's source is a boy under three years old with acute myeloid leukemia, due to receive a stem cell transplant. CDR3 coding DNA: TGTGCCAGCAGCTTAGCTACTAGCGGGGGCTACACAGATACGCAGTATTTT. Its translation: CASSLATSGGYTDTQYF. The variable domain in full, with the rest retrieved from reference TRBV7-2 and TRBJ2-3, is GAGVSQSPSNKVTEKGKDVELRCDPISGHTALYWYRQSLGQGLEFLIYFQGNSAPDKSGLPSDRFSAERTGGSVSTLTIQRTQQEDSAVYLCASSLATSGGYTDTQYFGPGTRLTVL.